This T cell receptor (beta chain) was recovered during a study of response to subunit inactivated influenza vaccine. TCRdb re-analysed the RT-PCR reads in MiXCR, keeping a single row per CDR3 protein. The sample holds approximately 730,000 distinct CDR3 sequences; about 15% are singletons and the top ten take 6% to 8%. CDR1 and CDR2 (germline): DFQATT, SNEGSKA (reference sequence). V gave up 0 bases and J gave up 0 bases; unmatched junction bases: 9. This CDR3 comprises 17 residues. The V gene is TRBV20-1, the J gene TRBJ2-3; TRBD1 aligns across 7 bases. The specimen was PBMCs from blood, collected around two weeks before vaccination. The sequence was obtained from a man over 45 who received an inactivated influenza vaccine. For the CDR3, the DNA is TGCAGTGCTAGAGATGACCGAACGACAGGGAGCACAGATACGCAGTATTTT. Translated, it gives CSARDDRTTGSTDTQYF.